This paragraph reports one T cell receptor beta chain. The entry originates in a study of blood T cell repertoires in COVID-19. The CDR3 contains 17 residues. Looked up from germline, CDR1 is MNHEY and CDR2 is SMNVEV (reference sequence). Unmatched junction bases numbered 15, after V lost 9 bases and J lost 7 bases. TCRdb's table, derived via immunoSEQ multiplex PCR, lists solely in-frame clones and lacks some. The table shows about 260,000 clones, with 85% to 90% occurring only once. The sequence derives from a woman between 40 and 50 years old who had recovered from COVID-19. The chain has TRBV27 and TRBJ1-6, with 10 bases matching TRBD1. Sequencing used peripheral blood. The CDR3 DNA is TGTGCCAGTAGGCCGGGACAGGGGTATGGCTACAATTCACCCCTCCACTTT. Encoded protein: CASRPGQGYGYNSPLHF.